A selection of T cell receptor beta chains follows, all from one sample in a study of cytomegalovirus exposure and HLA in healthy donors. Profiling relied on immunoSEQ multiplex PCR, and the TCRdb table lists in-frame clones only, not all of them. The sample has 130,000 to 150,000 clones, less than 9.5% seen once. Sequenced input: PBMCs. The receptors here all came from a male donor in good health and CMV-seronegative. The CDR3 runs from the conserved cysteine through the conserved F or W. Each record gives: CDR3 protein, CDR3 DNA, clone size, CDR3 length, D gene, V gene, J gene. The D gene is left open where the match is weak. Expanded clones are given a class, and other clones once, few, many or no size at all.

CDR3 protein: CASSLGEGNYGYTF; CDR3 DNA: TGTGCCAGCAGCTTGGGGGAGGGTAACTATGGCTACACCTTC; clone size: few; CDR3 length: 14; D gene: NA; V gene: TRBV5-6; J gene: TRBJ1-2
CDR3 protein: CASRTGRRNTEAFF; CDR3 DNA: TGTGCCAGCAGAACAGGACGTAGGAACACTGAAGCTTTCTTT; clone size: few; CDR3 length: 14; D gene: NA; V gene: TRBV7-2; J gene: TRBJ1-1
CDR3 protein: CASSPFSYSNQPQHF; CDR3 DNA: TGTGCCAGCAGCCCTTTTAGTTATAGCAATCAGCCCCAGCATTTT; clone size: few; CDR3 length: 15; D gene: NA; V gene: TRBV7-8; J gene: TRBJ1-5
CDR3 protein: CASSYSGTSGINEQFF; CDR3 DNA: TGTGCCAGCAGTTACTCCGGGACTAGCGGGATTAATGAGCAGTTCTTC; clone size: NA; CDR3 length: 16; D gene: TRBD2; V gene: TRBV6-5; J gene: TRBJ2-1
CDR3 protein: CASSLGTGGEELFF; CDR3 DNA: TGTGCCAGCAGCTTAGGTACAGGGGGCGAGGAGCTGTTTTTT; clone size: NA; CDR3 length: 14; D gene: TRBD1; V gene: TRBV7-3; J gene: TRBJ2-2
CDR3 protein: CASQEPLVPEAFF; CDR3 DNA: TGTGCCAGCCAAGAGCCACTGGTCCCTGAAGCTTTCTTT; clone size: few; CDR3 length: 13; D gene: NA; V gene: TRBV25-1; J gene: TRBJ1-1
CDR3 protein: CASSQDRYGYTF; CDR3 DNA: TGTGCCAGCAGCCAAGACCGCTATGGCTACACCTTC; clone size: NA; CDR3 length: 12; D gene: NA; V gene: TRBV14; J gene: TRBJ1-2
CDR3 protein: CASSPQYGGNQPQHF; CDR3 DNA: TGTGCCAGCAGCCCCCAGTACGGGGGCAATCAGCCCCAGCATTTT; clone size: few; CDR3 length: 15; D gene: NA; V gene: TRBV6-5; J gene: TRBJ1-5
CDR3 protein: CASSVGRGGNSPLHF; CDR3 DNA: TGTGCCAGCAGCGTTGGCAGGGGAGGGAATTCACCCCTCCACTTT; clone size: few; CDR3 length: 15; D gene: NA; V gene: TRBV9; J gene: TRBJ1-6
CDR3 protein: CASSQDEGRGYEQYF; CDR3 DNA: TGCGCCAGCAGCCAAGATGAGGGCAGGGGGTACGAGCAGTACTTC; clone size: few; CDR3 length: 15; D gene: TRBD1; V gene: TRBV4-1; J gene: TRBJ2-7
CDR3 protein: CASSDHRAGEKLFF; CDR3 DNA: TGTGCCAGCAGTGATCACAGGGCCGGCGAAAAACTGTTTTTT; clone size: few; CDR3 length: 14; D gene: NA; V gene: TRBV25-1; J gene: TRBJ1-4
CDR3 protein: CASSDQGGYEQYF; CDR3 DNA: TGTGCCAGCAGTGACCAGGGGGGTTACGAGCAGTACTTC; clone size: NA; CDR3 length: 13; D gene: NA; V gene: TRBV2; J gene: TRBJ2-7
CDR3 protein: CASSLPGQGANEQFF; CDR3 DNA: TGTGCCAGCAGCTTACCGGGACAGGGGGCAAATGAGCAGTTCTTC; clone size: NA; CDR3 length: 15; D gene: TRBD1; V gene: TRBV7-2; J gene: TRBJ2-1
CDR3 protein: CASKRLAETRTDTQYF; CDR3 DNA: TGTGCCAGCAAAAGGCTAGCGGAGACACGCACAGATACGCAGTATTTT; clone size: NA; CDR3 length: 16; D gene: TRBD2; V gene: TRBV28; J gene: TRBJ2-3
CDR3 protein: CASSPRENTGELFF; CDR3 DNA: TGTGCCAGCAGCCCTCGGGAAAACACCGGGGAGCTGTTTTTT; clone size: NA; CDR3 length: 14; D gene: NA; V gene: TRBV7-9; J gene: TRBJ2-2
CDR3 protein: CASSSLPQGSLYEQYF; CDR3 DNA: TGTGCCAGCAGCTCCCTCCCACAGGGGTCCCTCTACGAGCAGTACTTC; clone size: NA; CDR3 length: 16; D gene: TRBD1; V gene: TRBV7-8; J gene: TRBJ2-7
CDR3 protein: CSVQDTTDTQYF; CDR3 DNA: TGCAGCGTTCAGGATACAACAGATACGCAGTATTTT; clone size: NA; CDR3 length: 12; D gene: NA; V gene: TRBV29-1; J gene: TRBJ2-3
CDR3 protein: CAWRVMGGVNTEAFF; CDR3 DNA: TGTGCCTGGAGGGTTATGGGGGGGGTGAACACTGAAGCTTTCTTT; clone size: NA; CDR3 length: 15; D gene: NA; V gene: TRBV30; J gene: TRBJ1-1
CDR3 protein: CATSRVVPGQVGHQPQHF; CDR3 DNA: TGTGCCACCAGCAGAGTCGTCCCGGGACAGGTCGGGCATCAGCCCCAGCATTTT; clone size: few; CDR3 length: 18; D gene: TRBD1; V gene: TRBV15; J gene: TRBJ1-5
CDR3 protein: CASSRTGNLYF; CDR3 DNA: TGTGCCAGCAGCCGAACAGGGAATCTGTACTTC; clone size: few; CDR3 length: 11; D gene: NA; V gene: TRBV5-6; J gene: TRBJ2-7
CDR3 protein: CSVKDGTSGSSTTGELFF; CDR3 DNA: TGCAGCGTCAAGGACGGGACTAGCGGGAGTTCTACCACCGGGGAGCTGTTTTTT; clone size: NA; CDR3 length: 18; D gene: TRBD2; V gene: TRBV29-1; J gene: TRBJ2-2
CDR3 protein: CASSGDSNEQFF; CDR3 DNA: TGTGCCAGCAGCGGGGACAGCAATGAGCAGTTCTTC; clone size: NA; CDR3 length: 12; D gene: TRBD1; V gene: TRBV13; J gene: TRBJ2-1
CDR3 protein: CASSLRTGNQETQYF; CDR3 DNA: TGTGCCAGCTCACTCCGGACAGGGAACCAAGAGACCCAGTACTTC; clone size: few; CDR3 length: 15; D gene: TRBD1; V gene: TRBV18; J gene: TRBJ2-5
CDR3 protein: CASSKRSGTGSGANVLTF; CDR3 DNA: TGTGCCAGCAGTAAAAGATCCGGGACAGGCTCTGGGGCCAACGTCCTGACTTTC; clone size: NA; CDR3 length: 18; D gene: TRBD1; V gene: TRBV27; J gene: TRBJ2-6
CDR3 protein: CASSLVAYSYEQYF; CDR3 DNA: TGCGCCAGCAGCTTAGTAGCCTACTCCTACGAGCAGTACTTC; clone size: NA; CDR3 length: 14; D gene: NA; V gene: TRBV5-1; J gene: TRBJ2-7
CDR3 protein: CASSFTTGEVGELFF; CDR3 DNA: TGCGCCAGCAGCTTTACGACAGGGGAAGTCGGGGAGCTGTTTTTT; clone size: NA; CDR3 length: 15; D gene: TRBD1; V gene: TRBV5-1; J gene: TRBJ2-2
CDR3 protein: CASRRQVYTYEQYF; CDR3 DNA: TGTGCCAGCAGGCGACAGGTCTATACCTACGAGCAGTACTTC; clone size: once; CDR3 length: 14; D gene: NA; V gene: TRBV6-1; J gene: TRBJ2-7
CDR3 protein: CASSRRDRGSYEQYF; CDR3 DNA: TGTGCCAGCAGCCGCCGGGACAGGGGATCCTACGAGCAGTACTTC; clone size: NA; CDR3 length: 15; D gene: TRBD1; V gene: TRBV6-5; J gene: TRBJ2-7
CDR3 protein: CASSQSGRATGELFF; CDR3 DNA: TGCGCCAGCAGCCAAAGCGGGAGGGCCACCGGGGAGCTGTTTTTT; clone size: NA; CDR3 length: 15; D gene: TRBD2; V gene: TRBV4-3; J gene: TRBJ2-2
CDR3 protein: CASSLGRPGTEAFF; CDR3 DNA: TGTGCCAGCAGCTTAGGTCGGCCGGGCACTGAAGCTTTCTTT; clone size: NA; CDR3 length: 14; D gene: NA; V gene: TRBV7-2; J gene: TRBJ1-1
CDR3 protein: CASRKGQGGQYF; CDR3 DNA: TGTGCCAGCAGGAAGGGACAGGGGGGGCAGTACTTC; clone size: NA; CDR3 length: 12; D gene: TRBD1; V gene: TRBV27; J gene: TRBJ2-7
CDR3 protein: CASSVVHEQYF; CDR3 DNA: TGTGCCAGCAGTGTAGTCCACGAGCAGTACTTC; clone size: few; CDR3 length: 11; D gene: NA; V gene: TRBV6-1; J gene: TRBJ2-7